This paragraph covers one T cell receptor (beta chain) sequence. The V and J ends lost 3 bases and 8 bases respectively, with 10 bases between them. The CDR3 sequence is 12 residues long. Germline loops: CDR1 MRHNA, CDR2 SNTAGT. This specimen belongs to a study of blood T cell repertoires in COVID-19. Study overall: Nucleic acid was either cDNA or gDNA, and it came from T cells, B-cell-depleted T cells, or PBMCs.

Profiled with immunoSEQ multiplex PCR; TCRdb holds only in-frame clones, not every one. Of roughly 250,000 clones listed, over 70% are singletons. This TCR came from a man aged 35 to 55 with active or convalescent COVID-19. The sequenced sample consisted of peripheral blood. The genes are TRBV6-4 and TRBJ1-2; perhaps TRBD1 as D (6 bases). The CDR3 spells CASSDPGEGYTF. As DNA, the CDR3 is TGTGCCAGCAGTGATCCAGGGGAAGGCTACACCTTC.